A single TCR beta chain is shown here with its context. As yet, its antigen is unknown. This sample stems from a study of regulatory T cells in long-lasting Graves disease. Time point specified: persistent/refractory GD, antithyroid drugs over 5 years with positive TRAb. RNA from PBMCs was the source of the TCR library. Patients were enrolled at an endocrinology department in Xi'an, China. From germline, CDR1 is MNHNS and CDR2 SASEGT. The CDR3 runs to 16 residues. J gave up 3 bases and V 8 bases, and 8 bases lay outside the gene matches. Study outcomes and limitations: New patients shared approximately 1,000 public clonotypes, and persistent patients shared more, with under 3,500. Persistent Graves' cases showed lower TCR diversity than newly diagnosed cases. Repertoires from persistent disease leaned toward TRBV28, TRBJ1-2 and TRBJ2-5.

Arm-PCR of CDR3 regions with iRepertoire HTBI primers generated TCR beta libraries. Each CDR3 protein gets one entry after TCRdb re-called the multiplex PCR reads with MiXCR. The sample consists of more than 300,000 distinct CDR3 sequences, about 18% of them appearing once. The chain is built from TRBV6-1 and TRBJ1-3; 12 bases are a match to TRBD1. The source of this sequence is a female donor with Graves disease. The source was peripheral blood mononuclear cells (PBMCs), collected when the disease was refractory, from a patient treated with antithyroid drugs. Here the CDR3 reads CASLKGQGAYGNTIYF. The CDR3 DNA reads TGTGCCAGCCTGAAGGGACAGGGGGCGTATGGAAACACCATATATTTT.